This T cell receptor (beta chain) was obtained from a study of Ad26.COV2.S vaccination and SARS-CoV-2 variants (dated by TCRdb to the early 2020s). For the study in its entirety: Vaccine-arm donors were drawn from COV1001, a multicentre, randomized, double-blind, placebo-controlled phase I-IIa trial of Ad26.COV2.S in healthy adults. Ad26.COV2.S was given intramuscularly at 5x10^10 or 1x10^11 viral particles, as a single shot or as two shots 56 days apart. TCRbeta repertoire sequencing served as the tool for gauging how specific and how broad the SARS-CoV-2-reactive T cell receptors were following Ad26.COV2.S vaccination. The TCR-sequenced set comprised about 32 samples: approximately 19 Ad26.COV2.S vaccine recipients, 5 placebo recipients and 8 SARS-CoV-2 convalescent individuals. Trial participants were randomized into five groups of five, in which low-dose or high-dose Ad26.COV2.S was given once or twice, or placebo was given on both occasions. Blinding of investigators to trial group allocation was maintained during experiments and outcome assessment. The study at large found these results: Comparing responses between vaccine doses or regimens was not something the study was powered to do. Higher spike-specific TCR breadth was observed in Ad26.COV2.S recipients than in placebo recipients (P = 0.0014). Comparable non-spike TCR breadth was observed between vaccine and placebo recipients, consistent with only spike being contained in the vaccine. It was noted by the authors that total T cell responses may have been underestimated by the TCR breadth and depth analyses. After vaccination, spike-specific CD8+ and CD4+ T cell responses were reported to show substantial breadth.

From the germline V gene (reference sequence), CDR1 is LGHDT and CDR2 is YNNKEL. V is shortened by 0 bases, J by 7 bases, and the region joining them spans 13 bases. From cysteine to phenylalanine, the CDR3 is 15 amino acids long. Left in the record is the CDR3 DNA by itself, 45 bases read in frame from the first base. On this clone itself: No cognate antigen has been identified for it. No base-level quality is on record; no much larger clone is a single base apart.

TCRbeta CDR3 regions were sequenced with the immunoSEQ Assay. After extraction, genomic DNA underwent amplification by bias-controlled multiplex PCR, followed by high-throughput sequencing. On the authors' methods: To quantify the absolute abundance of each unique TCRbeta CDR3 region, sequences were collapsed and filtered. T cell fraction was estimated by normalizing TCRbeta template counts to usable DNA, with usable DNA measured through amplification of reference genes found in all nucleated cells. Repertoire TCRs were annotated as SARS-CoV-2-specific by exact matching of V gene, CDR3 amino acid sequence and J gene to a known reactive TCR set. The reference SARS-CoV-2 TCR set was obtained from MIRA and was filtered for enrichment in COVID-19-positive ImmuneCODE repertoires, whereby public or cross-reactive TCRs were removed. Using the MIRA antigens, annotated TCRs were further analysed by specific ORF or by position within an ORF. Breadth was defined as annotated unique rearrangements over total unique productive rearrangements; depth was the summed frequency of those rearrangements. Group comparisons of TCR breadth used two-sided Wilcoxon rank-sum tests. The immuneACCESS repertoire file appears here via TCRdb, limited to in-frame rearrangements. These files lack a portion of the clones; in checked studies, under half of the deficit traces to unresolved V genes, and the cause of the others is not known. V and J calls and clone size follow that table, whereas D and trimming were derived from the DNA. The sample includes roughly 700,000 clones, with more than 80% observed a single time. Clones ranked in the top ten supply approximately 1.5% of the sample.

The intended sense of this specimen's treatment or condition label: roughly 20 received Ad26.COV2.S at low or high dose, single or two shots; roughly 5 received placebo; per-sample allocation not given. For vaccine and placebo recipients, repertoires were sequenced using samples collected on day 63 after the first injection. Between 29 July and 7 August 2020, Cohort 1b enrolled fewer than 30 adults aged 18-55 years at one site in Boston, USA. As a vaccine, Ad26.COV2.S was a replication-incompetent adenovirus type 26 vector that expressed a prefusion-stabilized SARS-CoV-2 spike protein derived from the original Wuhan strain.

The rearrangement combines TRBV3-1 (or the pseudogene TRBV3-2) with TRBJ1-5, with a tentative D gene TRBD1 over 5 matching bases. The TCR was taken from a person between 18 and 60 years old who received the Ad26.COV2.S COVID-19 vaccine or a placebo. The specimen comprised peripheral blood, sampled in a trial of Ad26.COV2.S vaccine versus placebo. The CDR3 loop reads CASSQDQGSGQPQHF. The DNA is TGTGCCAGCAGCCAAGATCAGGGATCGGGGCAGCCCCAGCATTTT.